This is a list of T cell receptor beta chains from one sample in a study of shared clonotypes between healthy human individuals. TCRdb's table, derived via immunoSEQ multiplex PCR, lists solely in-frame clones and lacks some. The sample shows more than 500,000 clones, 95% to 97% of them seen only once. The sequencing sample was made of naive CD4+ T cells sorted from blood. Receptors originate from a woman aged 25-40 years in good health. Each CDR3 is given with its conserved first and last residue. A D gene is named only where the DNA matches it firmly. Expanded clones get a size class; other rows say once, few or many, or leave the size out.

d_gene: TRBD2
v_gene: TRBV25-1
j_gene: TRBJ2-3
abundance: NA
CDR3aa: CASSEYRESGRADTQYF
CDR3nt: TGTGCCAGCAGTGAATACCGCGAAAGCGGGAGAGCAGATACGCAGTATTTT

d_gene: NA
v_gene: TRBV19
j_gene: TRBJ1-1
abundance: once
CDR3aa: CASSIDRQRNTEAFF
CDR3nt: TGTGCCAGTAGTATAGATAGGCAGCGGAACACTGAAGCTTTCTTT

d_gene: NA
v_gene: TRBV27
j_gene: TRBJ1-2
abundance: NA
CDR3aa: CASSRGEINYGYTF
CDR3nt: TGTGCCAGCAGCCGCGGTGAGATCAACTATGGCTACACCTTC

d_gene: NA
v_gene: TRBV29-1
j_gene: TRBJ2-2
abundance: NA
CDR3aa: CSVGRGWSGTRDGELFF
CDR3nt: TGCAGCGTAGGGCGTGGTTGGTCCGGGACAAGGGACGGGGAGCTGTTTTTT

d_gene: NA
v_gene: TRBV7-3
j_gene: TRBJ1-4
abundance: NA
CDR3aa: CASSFSPGAPCRKLFF
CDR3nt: TGTGCCAGCAGCTTTTCCCCCGGGGCCCCCTGTAGAAAACTGTTTTTT

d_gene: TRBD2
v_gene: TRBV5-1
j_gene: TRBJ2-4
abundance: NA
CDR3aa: CASSYERGGDIQYF
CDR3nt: TGCGCCAGCAGCTACGAGCGGGGCGGGGACATTCAGTACTTC

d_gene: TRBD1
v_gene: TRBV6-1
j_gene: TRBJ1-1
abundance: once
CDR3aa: CASGRGPVTEAFF
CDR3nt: TGTGCCAGCGGTAGGGGGCCGGTCACTGAAGCTTTCTTT

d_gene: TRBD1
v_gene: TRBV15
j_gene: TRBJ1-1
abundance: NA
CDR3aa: CATSRRGQQNTEAFF
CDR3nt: TGTGCCACCAGCAGGAGGGGACAGCAGAACACTGAAGCTTTCTTT

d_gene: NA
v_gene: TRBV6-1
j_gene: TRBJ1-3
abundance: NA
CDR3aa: CASSLTGSIGNTIYF
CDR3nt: TGTGCCAGCAGTCTCACAGGGTCAATCGGAAACACCATATATTTT

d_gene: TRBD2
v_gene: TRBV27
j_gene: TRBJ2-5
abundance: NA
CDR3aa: CASSLMGLAGETQYF
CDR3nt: TGTGCCAGCAGTTTGATGGGACTAGCGGGGGAGACCCAGTACTTC

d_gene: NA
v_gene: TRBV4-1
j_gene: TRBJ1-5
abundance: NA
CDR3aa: CASNRVNSNQPQHF
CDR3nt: TGCGCCAGCAACAGGGTCAATAGCAATCAGCCCCAGCATTTT

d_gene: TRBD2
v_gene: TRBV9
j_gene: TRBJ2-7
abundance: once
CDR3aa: CASSEGGLDYEQYF
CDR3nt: TGTGCCAGCAGCGAGGGGGGACTAGACTACGAGCAGTACTTC

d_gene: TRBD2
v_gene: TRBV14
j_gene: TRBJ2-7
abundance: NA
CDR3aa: CASSQGIAGAAYEQYF
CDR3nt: TGTGCCAGCAGCCAAGGAATTGCGGGAGCAGCCTACGAGCAGTACTTC

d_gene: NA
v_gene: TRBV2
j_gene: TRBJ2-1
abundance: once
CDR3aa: CASGDRRGPYEQFF
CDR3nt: TGTGCCAGCGGGGATAGGAGGGGGCCCTATGAGCAGTTCTTC

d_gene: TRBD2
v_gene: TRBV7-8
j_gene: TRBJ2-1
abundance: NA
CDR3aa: CASSWTRTSGRRSYNEQFF
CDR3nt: TGTGCCAGCAGCTGGACCCGGACTAGCGGGAGAAGGTCCTACAATGAGCAGTTCTTC

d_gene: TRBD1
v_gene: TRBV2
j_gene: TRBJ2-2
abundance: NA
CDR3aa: CASSQQGAGGELFF
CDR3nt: TGTGCCAGCAGTCAACAGGGGGCCGGCGGGGAGCTGTTTTTT

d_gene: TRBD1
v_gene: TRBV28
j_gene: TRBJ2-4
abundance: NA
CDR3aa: CASSLGRGNIQYF
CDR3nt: TGTGCCAGCAGTTTGGGCAGGGGGAACATTCAGTACTTC

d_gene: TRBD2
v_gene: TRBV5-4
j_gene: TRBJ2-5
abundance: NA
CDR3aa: CASSLGKAGETQYF
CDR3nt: TGTGCCAGCAGCTTGGGTAAAGCGGGGGAGACCCAGTACTTC

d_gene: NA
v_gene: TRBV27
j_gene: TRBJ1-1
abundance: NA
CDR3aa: CASSSTPQWSTEAFF
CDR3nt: TGTGCCAGCAGCTCAACCCCCCAATGGTCCACTGAAGCTTTCTTT

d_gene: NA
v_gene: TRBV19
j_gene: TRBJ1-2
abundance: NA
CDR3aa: CASSRSGPEDYGYTF
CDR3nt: TGTGCCAGTAGTAGGTCGGGGCCAGAGGACTATGGCTACACCTTC

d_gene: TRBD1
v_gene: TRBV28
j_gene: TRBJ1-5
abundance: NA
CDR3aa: CATPSCGTASNQPQHF
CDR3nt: TGTGCCACCCCGAGTTGTGGGACAGCAAGCAATCAGCCCCAGCATTTT

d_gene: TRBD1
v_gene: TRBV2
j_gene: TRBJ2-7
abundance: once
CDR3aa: CASRGTGLEQYF
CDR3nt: TGTGCCAGCAGGGGGACAGGGCTCGAGCAGTACTTC

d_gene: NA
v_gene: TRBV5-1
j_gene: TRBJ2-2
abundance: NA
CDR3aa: CASSLDSNTGELFF
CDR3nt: TGCGCCAGCAGCTTGGACTCGAACACCGGGGAGCTGTTTTTT

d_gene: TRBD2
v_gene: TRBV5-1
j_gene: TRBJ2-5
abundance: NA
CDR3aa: CASSSIAGVSLETQYF
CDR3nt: TGCGCCAGCAGCTCTATAGCGGGAGTTAGCCTAGAGACCCAGTACTTC

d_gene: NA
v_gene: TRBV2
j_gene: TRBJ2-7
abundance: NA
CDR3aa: CASIDSSYEQYF
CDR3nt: TGTGCCAGCATCGACAGCTCCTACGAGCAGTACTTC

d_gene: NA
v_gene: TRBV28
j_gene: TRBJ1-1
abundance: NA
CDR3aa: CASISQVEAFF
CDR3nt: TGTGCCAGCATCTCACAGGTTGAAGCTTTCTTT

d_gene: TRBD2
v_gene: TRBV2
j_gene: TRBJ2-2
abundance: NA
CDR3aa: CASSGTSGRNGELFF
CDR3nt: TGTGCCAGCAGTGGGACTAGCGGGAGGAACGGGGAGCTGTTTTTT

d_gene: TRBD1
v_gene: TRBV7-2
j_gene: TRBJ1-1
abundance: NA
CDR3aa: CASSTRLAGGGTFF
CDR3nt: TGTGCCAGCAGCACACGACTAGCAGGGGGGGGGACTTTCTTT

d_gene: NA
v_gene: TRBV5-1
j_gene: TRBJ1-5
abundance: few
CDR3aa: CASSIQVGQPQHF
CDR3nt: TGCGCCAGCAGCATCCAGGTGGGCCAGCCCCAGCATTTT

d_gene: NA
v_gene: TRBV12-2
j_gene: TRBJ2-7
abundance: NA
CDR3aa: CASRPGKLAGGPPACEQYF
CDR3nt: TGTGCAAGTCGCCCTGGTAAACTAGCGGGAGGTCCCCCCGCTTGTGAGCAGTACTTC

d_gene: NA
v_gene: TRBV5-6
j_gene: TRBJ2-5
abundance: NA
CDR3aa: CASSLITGLGSGETQYF
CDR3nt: TGTGCCAGCAGCTTAATAACAGGTTTAGGGTCTGGAGAGACCCAGTACTTC

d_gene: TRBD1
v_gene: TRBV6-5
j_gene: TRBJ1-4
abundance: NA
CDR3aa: CASSYSQGPSNEKLFF
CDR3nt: TGTGCCAGCAGTTACTCACAGGGGCCATCTAATGAAAAACTGTTTTTT

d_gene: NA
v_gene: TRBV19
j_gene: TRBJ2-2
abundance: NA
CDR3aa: CASSIDRGHTGELFF
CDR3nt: TGTGCCAGTAGTATAGATCGGGGCCACACCGGGGAGCTGTTTTTT

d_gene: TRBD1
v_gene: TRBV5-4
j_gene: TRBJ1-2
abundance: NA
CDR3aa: CASSAGQLLITNYGYTF
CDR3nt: TGTGCCAGCAGCGCGGGACAGCTATTAATAACTAACTATGGCTACACCTTC

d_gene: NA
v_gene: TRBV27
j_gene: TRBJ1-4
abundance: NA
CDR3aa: CASSFMWSTNEKLFF
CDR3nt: TGTGCCAGCAGCTTCATGTGGTCAACTAATGAAAAACTGTTTTTT

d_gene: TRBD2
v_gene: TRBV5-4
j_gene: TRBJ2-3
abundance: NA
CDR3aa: CASSLAGLAGVADTQYF
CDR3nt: TGTGCCAGCAGCTTGGCCGGACTAGCGGGAGTGGCAGATACGCAGTATTTT

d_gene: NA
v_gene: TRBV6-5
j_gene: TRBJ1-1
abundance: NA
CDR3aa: CASSYSRGGAEAFF
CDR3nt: TGTGCCAGCAGTTACTCGAGGGGAGGGGCTGAAGCTTTCTTT

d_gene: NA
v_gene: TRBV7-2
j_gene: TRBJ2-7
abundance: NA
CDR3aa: CASRGLYEQYF
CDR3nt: TGTGCCAGCAGGGGGCTCTACGAGCAGTACTTC

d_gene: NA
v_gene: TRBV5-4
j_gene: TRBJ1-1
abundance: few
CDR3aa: CASSGLGANTEAFF
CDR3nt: TGTGCCAGCAGCGGCCTCGGAGCGAACACTGAAGCTTTCTTT

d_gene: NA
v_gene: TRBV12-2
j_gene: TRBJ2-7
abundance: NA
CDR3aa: CASRLGTWRGLGDYEQYF
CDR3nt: TGTGCAAGTCGCTTAGGGACCTGGAGGGGACTAGGGGACTACGAGCAGTACTTC

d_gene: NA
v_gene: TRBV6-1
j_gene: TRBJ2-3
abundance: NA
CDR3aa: CASRPSTDTQYF
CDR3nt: TGTGCCAGCAGGCCGAGCACAGATACGCAGTATTTT

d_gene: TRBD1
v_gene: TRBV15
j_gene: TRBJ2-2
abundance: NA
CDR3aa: CATSRTGGQGFFGELFF
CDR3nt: TGTGCCACCAGCAGAACGGGAGGACAGGGGTTTTTCGGGGAGCTGTTTTTT

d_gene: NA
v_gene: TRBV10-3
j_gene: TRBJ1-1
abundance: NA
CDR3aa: CAISESNFGRNTEAFF
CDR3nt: TGTGCCATCAGTGAGTCGAATTTCGGTAGGAACACTGAAGCTTTCTTT

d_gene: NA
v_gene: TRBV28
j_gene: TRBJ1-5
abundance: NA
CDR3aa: CASSTASRQPQHF
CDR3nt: TGTGCCAGCAGCACAGCTTCGCGTCAGCCCCAGCATTTT

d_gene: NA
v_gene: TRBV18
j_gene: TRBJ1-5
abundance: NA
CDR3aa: CASSPSVFLSNQPQHF
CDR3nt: TGTGCCAGCTCACCGTCGGTTTTTTTAAGCAATCAGCCCCAGCATTTT

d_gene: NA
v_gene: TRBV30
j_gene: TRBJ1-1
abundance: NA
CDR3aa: CAWNSPRGRADTEAFF
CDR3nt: TGTGCCTGGAACTCCCCCAGGGGCAGGGCGGACACTGAAGCTTTCTTT